One sample yielded the 23 T cell receptor beta chains listed below, sequenced in a study of T-cell memory formation after mild COVID-19 (dated by TCRdb to the early 2020s). Library generation was performed with 5' RACE. Sequenced using an Illumina NovaSeq 6000. The public reads were reprocessed in TCRdb via fastp at Q25 and MiXCR, keeping in-frame beta chains. Identical CDR3 proteins give one entry, which carries the most common genes and DNA. This sample has roughly 86,000 distinct CDR3 sequences in its table, and about 15% of those were observed once. The leading ten clones occupy roughly two fifths of the sample. The specimen was PBMCs or a T cell subset sorted from them (not recorded which). These receptors all stem from a man between 18 and 35 years old who had mild COVID-19 (a few samples of this study predate the infection). The sample titles of this study are shuffled in the database, so cell type and time point are left out; the donor was told from shared clones.

Ten or more counts support this clonotype. The genes are TRBV7-9 and TRBJ2-7; D ambiguous. The germline V gene encodes CDR1 SEHNR and CDR2 FQNEAQ (reference sequence). The V end was cut by 6 bases, the J end by 0 bases, with 12 bases between. CDR3 length equals 14 residues. The DNA for the CDR3 is TGTGCCAGCAGTCCTCCCCACGGCTCCTACGAGCAGTACGTC. This sequence encodes CASSPPHGSYEQYV.

The V and J genes are TRBV5-1 and TRBJ2-3; D remains unclear. The germline gives CDR1 SGHRS, CDR2 YFSETQ. The CDR3 covers 16 residues. The V gene lost 4 bases and the J gene lost 3 bases, with 18 bases spanning the gap. The CDR3: CASSPIRGRLTDTQYF. For the CDR3, the DNA is TGCGCCAGCAGCCCGATTCGAGGACGCCTGACAGATACGCAGTATTTT.

This sequence joins TRBV19 and TRBJ2-3; 9 nucleotides match TRBD1. Germline-derived CDR1 and CDR2 are LNHDA and SQIVND (reference sequence). The J segment lost 3 bases and the V segment lost 2 bases, leaving 9 bases of the junction unmatched. The CDR3 has 17 residues. The CDR3 nucleotides read TGTGCCAGTAGTATATTGTTGGGACAGGGCTGGACAGATACGCAGTATTTT. Encoded protein: CASSILLGQGWTDTQYF.

The chain links TRBV7-6 to TRBJ1-5; D ambiguous. Germline values: CDR1 SGHVS, CDR2 FNYEAQ. The CDR3 covers 13 residues. V was clipped by 5 bases and J by 7 bases, with 12 bases between them. CDR3 in amino acids: CASSPAYSQPQHF. The CDR3 DNA reads TGTGCCAGCAGCCCTGCTTACAGCCAGCCCCAGCATTTT.

The gene calls are TRBV12-3 or TRBV12-4 and TRBJ2-7, with D perhaps matching TRBD1 or TRBD2 (5 bases each). V was shortened by 5 bases and J by 0 bases, with 11 bases between the two germline ends. The CDR3 loop spans 14 amino acids. CDR3: CASSEIGTSYEQYF. CDR3 nucleotide sequence: TGTGCCAGCAGTGAGATCGGGACCTCCTACGAGCAGTACTTC.

This clonotype was seen only a few times. The V call is TRBV6-5, the J call TRBJ1-1, with D perhaps TRBD1 (5 bases). Germline V gene sequence: CDR1 MNHEY, CDR2 SVGAGI. V lost 8 bases and J lost 8, with 12 bases in between. The CDR3 is 11 residues long. The CDR3 reads CASVSGTEAFF. Here the CDR3 DNA reads TGTGCCAGCGTATCAGGGACCGAAGCTTTCTTT.

Only a few counts were recorded for this clonotype. The genes are TRBV19 and TRBJ2-5, with a possible D match to TRBD1 (5 bases). V lost 6 bases, J lost 0 bases, and 14 bases lay in between. Germline V CDR1 and CDR2: LNHDA, SQIVND (reference sequence). The CDR3 has 15 residues. CDR3 sequence: CASRARAVYQETQYF. The CDR3 nucleotides read TGTGCCAGTAGGGCCAGGGCAGTGTACCAAGAGACCCAGTACTTC.

The rearrangement links TRBV7-9 to TRBJ1-1; D is uncertain. The CDR3 contains 15 residues. The V gene's germline CDR1 is SEHNR and CDR2 FQNEAQ (reference sequence). V gave up 4 bases and J gave up 2 bases, with 14 bases separating them. The CDR3 here is CASSSTYGRNTEAFF. The CDR3 nucleotides are TGTGCCAGCAGCTCTACGTACGGCAGAAACACTGAAGCTTTCTTT.

J is TRBJ1-5 and V is TRBV4-2; D perhaps matches TRBD1 (5 bases). The CDR3 runs to 19 residues. The germline V gene encodes CDR1 LGHNA and CDR2 YNFKEQ. The V end was cut by 0 bases, the J end by 5 bases, with 23 bases between. The CDR3 DNA is TGTGCCAGCAGCCAAGATCTCGGATTGACAGAGGGGTTAGATCAGCCCCAGCATTTT. It is translated as CASSQDLGLTEGLDQPQHF.

In this sample, this clonotype is medium-sized. V usage is TRBV7-9 and J usage is TRBJ2-1; D unresolved. The CDR3 spans 15 residues. Germline CDR1 SEHNR, CDR2 FQNEAQ (reference sequence). With 1 base removed from V and 5 bases from J, the gap between germline ends came to 12 bases. The CDR3 region has the DNA TGTGCCAGCAGCTTAGTGGCGATTAGGGACAATGAGCAGTTCTTC. This codes for CASSLVAIRDNEQFF.

This clonotype was counted between two and nine times. The chain recombines TRBV4-3 with TRBJ1-1; no clear D. Trimming pared 1 base from V and 3 bases from J, leaving 12 bases between. This CDR3 has 15 amino acids. Germline CDR1 and CDR2: LGHNA and YSLEER. The CDR3 DNA follows: TGCGCCAGCAGCCAAGTTTTCCCAGTCGACACTGAAGCTTTCTTT. Its protein product is CASSQVFPVDTEAFF.

J is TRBJ2-5 and V is TRBV20-1; TRBD2 aligns across 8 bases. CDR3 length: 16 amino acids. Trimming took 0 bases from V and 4 from J; bases not matched to a gene: 10. The germline CDR1 and CDR2 sequences are DFQATT and SNEGSKA (reference sequence). CDR3 in amino acids: CSARDLRAGETETQYF. The CDR3 bases are TGCAGTGCTAGAGATTTGCGAGCGGGGGAGACAGAGACCCAGTACTTC.

The rearrangement uses TRBV25-1 and TRBJ1-2; 8 bases are a match to TRBD1. The CDR3 loop spans 12 amino acids. The germline V gene encodes CDR1 MGHDK and CDR2 SYGVNS. The V segment lost 10 bases and the J segment 5 bases; nucleotides outside the gene matches: 6. The CDR3 bases are TGTGCCACCGGACAGGGCCGATATGGCTACACCTTC. This encodes CATGQGRYGYTF.

The rearrangement joins TRBV5-1 to TRBJ1-1; the D gene is possibly TRBD1 (6 bases). The CDR3 is 14 amino acids. Germline lookup yields CDR1 SGHRS and CDR2 YFSETQ. The V end lost 3 bases, the J end lost 0 bases, and 9 bases lay between the germline ends. The CDR3 sequence: CASSSYRVNTEAFF. CDR3 in DNA: TGCGCCAGCAGCTCCTACAGGGTGAACACTGAAGCTTTCTTT. Using reference TRBV5-1 and TRBJ1-1 for the parts outside the CDR3, the full variable domain is KAGVTQTPRYLIKTRGQQVTLSCSPISGHRSVSWYQQTPGQGLQFLFEYFSETQRNKGNFPGRFSGRQFSNSRSEMNVSTLELGDSALYLCASSSYRVNTEAFFGQGTRLTVV.

This clonotype was picked up many times. V and J are TRBV7-9 and TRBJ2-1; D is undetermined. Germline assignment: CDR1 SEHNR and CDR2 FQNEAQ (reference sequence). The CDR3 is 11 amino acids. V was trimmed by 10 bases and J by 7 bases, leaving 11 bases between them. CDR3 bases: TGTGCCACCTCCCTCGGGAATGAGCAGTTCTTC. It codes for CATSLGNEQFF.

This clonotype was seen only a few times. The gene calls are TRBV27 and TRBJ1-5; D call uncertain. V gave up 3 bases and J gave up 4 bases, with 13 bases separating them. This CDR3 spans 15 amino acids. Germline V gene lookup returns CDR1 MNHEY and CDR2 SMNVEV (reference sequence). The CDR3, as DNA: TGTGCCAGCAGTTTCGACCCCTATGGGAATCAGCCCCAGCATTTT. The encoded protein is CASSFDPYGNQPQHF.

The rearrangement joins TRBV6-1 to TRBJ1-1, with D uncertain. This CDR3 has 10 amino acids. The V and J ends lost 8 bases and 3 bases respectively, with 4 bases between them. Germline assignment: CDR1 MNHNS and CDR2 SASEGT. As DNA, the CDR3 is TGTGCCAGCTCTTACACTGAAGCTTTCTTT. It encodes CASSYTEAFF.

The chain is built from TRBV15 and TRBJ2-7, with D possibly called TRBD1 or TRBD2 (6 bases each). Germline V gene sequence: CDR1 LNHNV, CDR2 YYDKDF (reference sequence). The germline V and J ends were trimmed by 0 bases and 6 bases, with 15 bases remaining between them. The CDR3 contains 15 residues. The chain's CDR3 is CATSRDRGGRGEQYV. DNA of the CDR3: TGTGCCACCAGCAGAGATCGAGGGGGGCGCGGCGAGCAGTACGTC.

On this clonotype: A much more abundant neighbour one base away suggests this may be a read error. The genes are TRBV20-1 and TRBJ1-1; TRBD1 is a possible D gene (6 bases). Germline V CDR1 and CDR2: DFQATT, SNEGSKA (reference sequence). This CDR3 region has 14 residues. The CDR3 nucleotides are TGCAGTGCTAGAGATCCGGACAGAATCACTGAAGATTTCTTT. This gives the protein CSARDPDRITEDFF.

This chain joins TRBV7-6 and TRBJ2-7; possibly TRBD1 for D (5 bases). V lost 5 bases, J lost 7 bases, and 15 bases lay in between. The CDR3 totals 13 residues. Per the germline V gene, CDR1 is SGHVS and CDR2 is FNYEAQ. The CDR3 loop is CASSRQRSTEQYV. The CDR3 DNA follows: TGTGCCAGCAGCCGACAGAGATCTACAGAGCAGTACGTC.

The chain couples TRBV15 to TRBJ1-4, with 10 positions matching TRBD1. V lost 5 bases and J lost 8; bases outside the gene matches: 8. The CDR3 is 15 amino acids. Germline assignment: CDR1 LNHNV and CDR2 YYDKDF (reference sequence). CDR3 coding DNA: TGTGCCACCAGCTCAGACAGGGGGCGCGGAGAAAAACTGTTTTTT. The encoded protein is CATSSDRGRGEKLFF.

This clonotype was observed a handful of times. The rearrangement links TRBV4-1 to TRBJ1-1; 7 bases line up with TRBD1. There are 15 residues in the CDR3. The germline V gene encodes CDR1 MGHRA and CDR2 YSYEKL. J lost 6 bases, V lost 4 bases, and 11 bases had no gene match. The CDR3 DNA reads TGCGCCAGCAGCCGCCCGATGGGGCAGGGGGCTGAAGCTTTCTTT. Protein: CASSRPMGQGAEAFF.

This rearrangement joins TRBV7-6 to TRBJ2-2; TRBD1 might be the D (6 bases). Germline lookup yields CDR1 SGHVS and CDR2 FNYEAQ. The CDR3 loop spans 18 amino acids. V gave up 5 bases and J gave up 0 bases, with 19 bases separating them. The CDR3 spells CASSHGTRDISNTGELFF. Here the CDR3 DNA reads TGTGCCAGCAGCCATGGGACACGGGATATTTCGAACACCGGGGAGCTGTTTTTT.